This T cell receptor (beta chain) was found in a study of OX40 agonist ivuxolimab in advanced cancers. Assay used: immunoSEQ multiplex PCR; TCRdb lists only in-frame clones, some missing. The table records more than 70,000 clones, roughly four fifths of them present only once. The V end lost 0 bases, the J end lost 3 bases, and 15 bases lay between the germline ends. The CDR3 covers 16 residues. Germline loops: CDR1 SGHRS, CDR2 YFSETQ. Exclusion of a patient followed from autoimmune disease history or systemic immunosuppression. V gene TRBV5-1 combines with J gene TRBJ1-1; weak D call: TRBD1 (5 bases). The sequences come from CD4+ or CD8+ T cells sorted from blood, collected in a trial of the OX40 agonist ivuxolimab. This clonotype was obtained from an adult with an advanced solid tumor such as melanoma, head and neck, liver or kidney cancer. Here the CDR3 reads CASSLDGRVQHTEAFF. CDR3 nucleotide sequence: TGCGCCAGCAGCTTGGACGGCAGGGTTCAGCACACTGAAGCTTTCTTT. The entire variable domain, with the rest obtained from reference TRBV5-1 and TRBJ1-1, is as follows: KAGVTQTPRYLIKTRGQQVTLSCSPISGHRSVSWYQQTPGQGLQFLFEYFSETQRNKGNFPGRFSGRQFSNSRSEMNVSTLELGDSALYLCASSLDGRVQHTEAFFGQGTRLTVV.